The 4 T cell receptor beta chains in this list originate from one sample, sequenced in a study of molecular identifiers for immune sequencing clone quantification (dated by TCRdb to the late 2010s). The library was produced with PCR. The listed sequencing device is Illumina HiSeq 4000. TCRdb handled the public reads itself, with Q25 trimming in fastp and clone calling in MiXCR, and kept productive beta chains. Merged by CDR3 protein, the rows form single entries marked with the most common genes and DNA. Here the sample has more than 70,000 distinct CDR3 sequences; approximately 22% occur a single time. The ten top clones hold approximately 0.99% of the sample. The sequenced sample was naive CD8+ T cells from blood, with Jurkat cell RNA spiked in. The cell subset or site label, as the study defines it: FACS-sorted CD8+CD4-CCR7+CD45RA+ naive T cells. The receptors were gathered from a human donor in good health. Some libraries in this study had Jurkat cell RNA spiked in.

The genes are TRBV19 and TRBJ2-3, with 8 nucleotides matching TRBD2. The CDR3 has 16 amino acids. V dropped 3 bases and J dropped 4; count of bases not matched to a gene: 9. Germline V gene lookup returns CDR1 LNHDA and CDR2 SQIVND (reference sequence). CDR3 DNA sequence: TGTGCCAGTAGTATCGGGACTAGGGCTTTGGCAGATACGCAGTATTTT. This gives the protein CASSIGTRALADTQYF.

This clonotype was seen ten or more times. V is TRBV2 and J is TRBJ2-4; no firm D call. The germline V gene encodes CDR1 SNHLY and CDR2 FYNNEI. Between the trimmed V and J ends, which lost 2 bases and 5 bases, there was a span of 13 bases. The CDR3 loop spans 15 amino acids. The CDR3 coding sequence is TGTGCCAGCAGTGAATCGGCGGCAGCTCAAAACATTCAGTACTTC. Translating it yields CASSESAAAQNIQYF.

The chain carries TRBV11-2 and TRBJ2-5; the D gene is possibly TRBD2 (8 bases). The CDR3 runs 17 residues. The V gene lost 5 bases and the J gene lost 4 bases, with 23 bases spanning the gap. Germline assignment: CDR1 SGHAT and CDR2 FQNNGV. The CDR3, as DNA: TGTGCCAGCAGCCCGGGGGGGGCAGGGGGTATAGGAGAGACCCAGTACTTC. This translates into CASSPGGAGGIGETQYF.

As to this clonotype: This may come from a read error, since a much larger clone is one base off. The chain uses TRBV28 and TRBJ2-3, with D perhaps given as TRBD1 or TRBD2 (5 bases each). CDR3 length: 15 amino acids. The germline V gene encodes CDR1 MDHEN and CDR2 SYDVKM. The CDR3 reads CVSSLLVGTTDTQYF. The CDR3 DNA follows: TGTGTCAGCAGTTTATTGGTAGGGACCACAGATACGCAGTATTTT.